This is a list of T cell receptor beta chains from one sample in a study of cytomegalovirus exposure and HLA in healthy donors. TCRdb's copy holds only in-frame clones and misses some; the assay was immunoSEQ multiplex PCR. Here the sample spans 100,000 to 150,000 clones, around 80% being singletons. Material for sequencing was PBMCs. The receptors originated from a man aged 50 to 59 in good health and CMV-seronegative. Each CDR3 is given with its conserved first and last residue. Rows may omit the clone size; those that give it use once, few, many or a size class.

CASSEWPQDRGSYEQYF	TRBV6-1	TRBJ2-7	-
CASSQTPNSYEQYF	TRBV6-5	TRBJ2-7	-
CASSYPGTGPQETQYF	TRBV6-6	TRBJ2-5	-
CASSRDRNTEAFF	TRBV2	TRBJ1-1	-
CASSRGQNQETQYF	TRBV7-9	TRBJ2-5	-
CASSPSSDEQYF	TRBV18	TRBJ2-7	-
CASSEAGYNEQFF	TRBV6-4	TRBJ2-1	-
CASTYRGGNTEAFF	TRBV19	TRBJ1-1	-
CASSQDLTGAGNTIYF	TRBV4-3	TRBJ1-3	-
CATLHPGNTEAFF	TRBV19	TRBJ1-1	-
CASSDRRTANTEAFF	TRBV7-9	TRBJ1-1	-
CASSVGSGGGNEQYF	TRBV9	TRBJ2-7	few
CASRAGQGWAEAFF	TRBV6-1	TRBJ1-1	few
CASSPIGGTGAYEQYF	TRBV11-2	TRBJ2-7	-
CASSVEGLAGATDTQYF	TRBV9	TRBJ2-3	-
CASSPAGLQETQYF	TRBV27	TRBJ2-5	-
CASSLLPQGNQPQHF	TRBV28	TRBJ1-5	-
CASSLRLGVKSYEQYF	TRBV13	TRBJ2-7	-
CASTIPRESSYEQYF	TRBV19	TRBJ2-7	-
CASSLAQRGELFF	TRBV5-1	TRBJ1-4	-
CASSRPLWRASSYNEQFF	TRBV5-6	TRBJ2-1	-
CASSIPPARRNSPLHF	TRBV19	TRBJ1-6	-
CASSPPGGDNEKLFF	TRBV18	TRBJ1-4	-
CASSVAGGRSYNEQFF	TRBV9	TRBJ2-1	-
CASSWLAGGPTDTQYF	TRBV5-1	TRBJ2-3	-
CASSLAGQGGSYF	TRBV7-8	TRBJ1-3	-
CASSPLGGTGRQETQYF	TRBV7-3	TRBJ2-5	-
CATSPEGHTDTQYF	TRBV15	TRBJ2-3	-
CASSWTGGATFF	TRBV7-2	TRBJ1-1	-
CATQPTAPVTSTDTQYF	TRBV5-4	TRBJ2-3	-
CASGLVIRGTTEAFF	TRBV12-5	TRBJ1-1	few